Each of the 10 T cell receptor beta chains below was sequenced from the same sample in a study of PD-1 blockade in mismatch repair-deficient tumors. Sequencing used immunoSEQ multiplex PCR; TCRdb keeps in-frame clones, though not all of them. This sample yields about 22,000 clones, of which 84% are seen a single time; roughly a sixth belongs to the top ten. The material sequenced was peripheral blood, taken 2 weeks after starting pembrolizumab. The source of these receptors is an adult with mismatch repair-deficient cancer.

The CDR3 here is CASGRVNTEAFF. In DNA, the CDR3 is TGTGCCAGCGGCAGGGTAAACACTGAAGCTTTCTTT. This chain connects TRBV11-3 to TRBJ1-1; D may be TRBD1 (5 bases). The V and J ends lost 8 bases and 2 bases respectively, with 9 bases between them. CDR1 is SGHNT, CDR2 YENEEA, per germline. The CDR3 is made up of 12 amino acids.

CDR3 DNA sequence: TGTGCCAGCAGCTGGTGGCGCGACAGAAACACTGAAGCTTTCTTT. Translation gives CASSWWRDRNTEAFF. The chain uses TRBV7-8 and TRBJ1-1, with D maybe TRBD1 (5 bases). V gave up 4 bases and J gave up 2 bases, with 14 bases separating them. From germline, CDR1 is SGHVS and CDR2 FQNEAQ. The CDR3 is made up of 15 amino acids.

The chain carries TRBV7-2 and TRBJ2-1; the match to TRBD1 covers 7 bases. The ends lost 4 bases at V and 3 bases at J; junction bases unmatched: 6. From germline, CDR1 is SGHTA and CDR2 FQGNSA. This CDR3 is 15 amino acids long. The CDR3 DNA is TGTGCCAGCAGCTCTCCGGGACAGCACTACAATGAGCAGTTCTTC. This translates into CASSSPGQHYNEQFF.

Only one count was recorded for this clone. The chain employs TRBV29-1 and TRBJ2-1; D unclear. The V end was cut by 4 bases, the J end by 0 bases, with 7 bases between. Germline loops: CDR1 SQVTM, CDR2 ANQGSEA. This CDR3 spans 13 amino acids. This CDR3 is CSVVVSSYNEQFF. The CDR3 DNA reads as TGCAGCGTTGTCGTTAGCTCCTACAATGAGCAGTTCTTC.

The chain carries TRBV5-1 and TRBJ1-1, with D perhaps TRBD1 (5 bases). The germline V gene encodes CDR1 SGHRS and CDR2 YFSETQ. The CDR3 consists of 15 residues. Trimming left V 4 bases short and J 1 base short, with 14 bases between. DNA for the CDR3: TGCGCCAGCAGCGATTGGGGCACAACGAACACTGAAGCTTTCTTT. It is translated as CASSDWGTTNTEAFF.

The chain recombines TRBV6-1 with TRBJ2-5, with D uncertain. V lost 5 bases and J 5 bases, leaving 6 bases between the germline ends. CDR3 size: 11 residues. CDR1 and CDR2 (germline): MNHNS, SASEGT. CDR3 sequence reads: CASSLRETQYF. The CDR3 nucleotides read TGTGCCAGCAGTCTGCGGGAGACCCAGTACTTC.

The genes are TRBV6-5 and TRBJ2-1; D is undetermined. This CDR3 has 13 amino acids. CDR1 and CDR2 (germline): MNHEY, SVGAGI. V lost 2 bases, J lost 7 bases, and 9 bases lay in between. The CDR3 DNA follows: TGTGCCAGCAGTTACCGGTTGGATAATGAGCAGTTCTTC. Amino acids: CASSYRLDNEQFF.

This clone appeared once. This chain connects TRBV5-6 to TRBJ2-3; TRBD2 aligns across 8 bases. From germline, CDR1 is SGHDT and CDR2 YYEEEE. V dropped 8 bases and J dropped 2; count of bases not matched to a gene: 4. The CDR3 is 13 amino acids. CDR3 nucleotides: TGTGCCAGTTTTAGCGGGGACACAGATACGCAGTATTTT. Translation gives CASFSGDTDTQYF.

This chain connects TRBV6-1 to TRBJ1-1; possibly TRBD1 for D (6 bases). Germline V CDR1 and CDR2: MNHNS, SASEGT. V lost 3 bases and J 3 bases, leaving 8 bases between the germline ends. This CDR3 comprises 13 residues. The CDR3 coding sequence is TGTGCCAGCAGTGAGGGGGCGCACACTGAAGCTTTCTTT. Translated, it gives CASSEGAHTEAFF.

In its sample, this clone ranks as large (0.1 to 1%). DNA for the CDR3: TGCGCCAGCAGTGAGTCTGCGGAGCCTGGGGAGCTGTTTTTT. Translation gives CASSESAEPGELFF. The chain joins TRBV10-2 to TRBJ2-2; D remains unclear. The CDR3 runs 14 residues. The V gene's germline CDR1 is WSHSY and CDR2 SAAADI. Trimming shortened V by 0 bases and J by 8 bases, and 10 bases separated the two germline ends.